The 27 T cell receptor beta chains below were found in one sample sequenced in a study of T cell responses to AZD1222 COVID-19 vaccine. Some clones are missing from TCRdb's copy, which holds only in-frame ones; the method was immunoSEQ multiplex PCR. This sample has some 120,000 clones, with roughly 92% found just once. Sequences were derived from peripheral blood, sampled 28 days after the second AZD1222 dose. The receptor set was obtained from an adult who received the AZD1222 COVID-19 vaccine.

The chain links TRBV18 to TRBJ1-5; TRBD1 matches 7 bases. Germline V gene data show CDR1 as KGHSH and CDR2 as LQKENI. The ends lost 3 bases at V and 0 bases at J; junction bases unmatched: 11. The CDR3 contains 18 residues. The CDR3 DNA sequence: TGTGCCAGCTCACCGCGGACAGGCGGGACATATAGCAATCAGCCCCAGCATTTT. As protein: CASSPRTGGTYSNQPQHF. The entire variable domain, with the rest obtained from reference TRBV18 and TRBJ1-5, is as follows: NAGVMQNPRHLVRRRGQEARLRCSPMKGHSHVYWYRQLPEEGLKFMVYLQKENIIDESGMPKERFSAEFPKEGPSILRIQQVVRGDSAAYFCASSPRTGGTYSNQPQHFGDGTRLSIL.

J is TRBJ1-2 and V is TRBV4-2, with 8 bases fitting TRBD1. Per germline, CDR1 LGHNA and CDR2 YNFKEQ. The CDR3 contains 16 residues. J gave up 4 bases and V 0 bases, and 7 bases lay outside the gene matches. The CDR3 is CASSQDRQGSGYGYTF. CDR3 nucleotides: TGTGCCAGCAGCCAAGATCGACAGGGGTCTGGCTATGGCTACACCTTC.

The CDR3 DNA is TGTGCCAGCAGTTTTATGACTAGCGGGAGTTCAACCCAGTACTTC. Translation: CASSFMTSGSSTQYF. The rearrangement links TRBV27 to TRBJ2-5, with 12 nucleotides matching TRBD2. Germline-derived CDR1 and CDR2 are MNHEY and SMNVEV (reference sequence). The ends lost 3 bases at V and 8 bases at J; junction bases unmatched: 7. The CDR3 is made up of 15 amino acids.

The chain joins TRBV11-3 to TRBJ1-5; maybe TRBD1 (5 bases). Germline V lookup: CDR1 SGHNT, CDR2 YENEEA. The length of the CDR3 is 17 residues. The ends were cut back, 3 bases at V and 3 bases at J, with 18 bases in the middle. In DNA, the CDR3 is TGTGCCAGCAGCTTGGGGTACCCCGACAGTTTCAATCAGCCCCAGCATTTT. It is translated as CASSLGYPDSFNQPQHF.

The gene calls are TRBV7-3 and TRBJ2-1; 7 bases are shared with TRBD2. In germline, CDR1 is SGHTA, CDR2 FQGTGA. The ends lost 1 base at V and 4 bases at J; junction bases unmatched: 13. The CDR3 has 18 amino acids. CDR3 loop: CASSLRGAQSGKYNEQFF. CDR3 sequence (DNA): TGTGCCAGCAGCTTAAGAGGGGCTCAAAGCGGGAAATACAATGAGCAGTTCTTC. Supplemented by reference TRBV7-3 and TRBJ2-1, the full variable domain reads GAGVSQTPSNKVTEKGKYVELRCDPISGHTALYWYRQSLGQGPEFLIYFQGTGAADDSGLPNDRFFAVRPEGSVSTLKIQRTERGDSAVYLCASSLRGAQSGKYNEQFFGPGTRLTVL.

The V gene is TRBV3-1 (or the pseudogene TRBV3-2), the J gene TRBJ1-3; D is perhaps TRBD1 (6 bases). The CDR3 sequence is 15 residues long. The V end lost 5 bases, the J end lost 4 bases, and 15 bases lay between the germline ends. Germline CDR1 and CDR2: LGHDT and YNNKEL (reference sequence). CDR3 nucleotides: TGTGCCAGCAGCGCTGTGGGGGGCTGGGGAAACACCATATATTTT. Translation gives CASSAVGGWGNTIYF.

This chain uses TRBV15 with TRBJ1-2; D is unresolved. Per the germline V gene, CDR1 is LNHNV and CDR2 is YYDKDF (reference sequence). V gave up 1 base and J gave up 4 bases, with 7 bases separating them. The CDR3 spans 13 residues. The CDR3 DNA follows: TGTGCCACCAGCAGAGGAGGCAGCTATGGCTACACCTTC. Translated: CATSRGGSYGYTF. The entire variable domain, with the rest obtained from reference TRBV15 and TRBJ1-2, is as follows: DAMVIQNPRYQVTQFGKPVTLSCSQTLNHNVMYWYQQKSSQAPKLLFHYYDKDFNNEADTPDNFQSRRPNTSFCFLDIRSPGLGDTAMYLCATSRGGSYGYTFGSGTRLTVV.

This chain connects TRBV21-1 to TRBJ1-6. TRBV21-1 counts as a pseudogene. The CDR3 runs 20 residues. The CDR3 reads CASSKEESPGGRILDSPLHF. In DNA, the CDR3 is TGTGCCAGCAGCAAAGAGGAGAGTCCCGGGGGAAGGATTTTGGATTCACCCCTCCACTTT.

The gene calls are TRBV14 and TRBJ2-3; unclear D gene. There are 17 residues in the CDR3. V lost 0 bases and J 3 bases, leaving 16 bases between the germline ends. Germline values: CDR1 SGHDN, CDR2 FVKESK. Here the CDR3 DNA reads TGTGCCAGCAGCCAAGATCTGAGTGGAGTTTGGACAGATACGCAGTATTTT. Residues: CASSQDLSGVWTDTQYF.

This rearrangement joins TRBV28 to TRBJ1-2, with D possibly matching TRBD1 (5 bases). V dropped 0 bases and J dropped 2 bases, with 19 bases sitting between them. There are 18 residues in the CDR3. CDR1 and CDR2 (germline): MDHEN, SYDVKM. The CDR3 nucleotides are TGTGCCAGCAGTTTATGGCGGGGCGGATCCGCAGCCAACTATGGCTACACCTTC. It translates to CASSLWRGGSAANYGYTF.

V is TRBV6-5 and J is TRBJ1-4; 9 nucleotides agree with TRBD1. The CDR3 is 15 residues long. Germline values: CDR1 MNHEY, CDR2 SVGAGI. Trimming took 7 bases from V and 1 from J; bases not matched to a gene: 4. CDR3: CASIQGAITNEKLFF. The CDR3 nucleotides read TGTGCCAGCATACAGGGGGCTATAACTAATGAAAAACTGTTTTTT.

The chain has TRBV10-3 and TRBJ1-5, with 9 positions matching TRBD1. CDR3 length: 14 amino acids. The germline gives CDR1 ENHRY, CDR2 SYGVKD. V shed 6 bases, J shed 7 bases, and the junction held 7 bases outside the gene matches. For the CDR3, the DNA is TGTGCCATCAGCTCGGACAGGGGAGGGCAGCCCCAGCATTTT. It specifies CAISSDRGGQPQHF.

The chain has TRBV10-1 and TRBJ2-7; no clear D. Germline assignment: CDR1 WNHNN and CDR2 SYGVQD (reference sequence). The CDR3 is made up of 16 amino acids. Deletions cut 0 bases from V and 4 bases from J, with 16 bases between. CDR3 bases: TGCGCCAGCAGTGAGTCAGTCGGCGGTTTAGGGTACGAGCAGTACTTC. This translates into CASSESVGGLGYEQYF.

This clone has only one observation. The chain links TRBV28 to TRBJ1-4; TRBD1 is a possible D gene (6 bases). V lost 6 bases and J lost 8, with 19 bases in between. The CDR3 has 15 residues. CDR1 is MDHEN and CDR2 is SYDVKM in the germline V gene. The chain's CDR3 is CASSLGGGGNEKLFF. CDR3 coding DNA: TGTGCCAGCAGCCTAGGAGGGGGGGGGAACGAAAAACTGTTTTTT.

The CDR3 is CASSLTGDTEAFF. The CDR3 nucleotides read TGTGCCAGCAGCTTAACGGGGGACACTGAAGCTTTCTTT. The V gene is TRBV7-3, the J gene TRBJ1-1; D might be TRBD1 (5 bases). V lost 0 bases and J 3 bases, leaving 5 bases between the germline ends. From germline, CDR1 is SGHTA and CDR2 FQGTGA. The CDR3 covers 13 residues. The full variable domain, completed using reference TRBV7-3 and TRBJ1-1, is GAGVSQTPSNKVTEKGKYVELRCDPISGHTALYWYRQSLGQGPEFLIYFQGTGAADDSGLPNDRFFAVRPEGSVSTLKIQRTERGDSAVYLCASSLTGDTEAFFGQGTRLTVV.

The gene calls are TRBV5-6 and TRBJ2-2; 9 nucleotides match TRBD1. With 0 bases clipped from V and 6 bases from J, the junction kept 6 bases outside the gene matches. The CDR3 is 16 residues long. Germline V gene data show CDR1 as SGHDT and CDR2 as YYEEEE. CDR3 nucleotides: TGTGCCAGCAGCTTGGGGGGACAGGGAACCTCCGGGGAGCTGTTTTTT. Encoded protein: CASSLGGQGTSGELFF.

The chain employs TRBV9 and TRBJ1-4; D is possibly TRBD1 (6 bases). This CDR3 contains 15 residues. Trimming removed 3 bases from V and 7 bases from J, with 16 bases in between. Germline V gene lookup returns CDR1 SGDLS and CDR2 YYNGEE. The CDR3: CASSARGGEGEKLFF. For the CDR3, the DNA is TGTGCCAGCAGCGCCAGGGGAGGGGAGGGTGAAAAACTGTTTTTT.

The CDR3, as DNA: TGTGCCAGCAGCGTAGCTGACCAGGGGTTAGGGGATATCGGGGGAGAAAAACTGTTTTTT. Its protein product is CASSVADQGLGDIGGEKLFF. This sequence joins TRBV9 and TRBJ1-4, with a possible D match to TRBD1 (6 bases). Germline V gene data show CDR1 as SGDLS and CDR2 as YYNGEE. This CDR3 is built from 20 residues. V lost 0 bases, J lost 8 bases, and 29 bases lay in between.

The rearrangement links TRBV6-6 to TRBJ1-5, with 7 bases matching TRBD1. Germline lookup yields CDR1 MNHNY and CDR2 SVGAGI (reference sequence). V dropped 5 bases and J dropped 4; count of bases not matched to a gene: 8. The CDR3 extends over 15 amino acids. CDR3 protein: CASSIRQGVNQPQHF. DNA of the CDR3: TGTGCCAGCAGTATTCGACAGGGAGTAAATCAGCCCCAGCATTTT.

The genes are TRBV27 and TRBJ1-5; 7 bases are shared with TRBD1. The J segment lost 0 bases and the V segment lost 5 bases, leaving 13 bases of the junction unmatched. The CDR3 is made up of 18 amino acids. From germline, CDR1 is MNHEY and CDR2 SMNVEV (reference sequence). CDR3 bases: TGTGCCAGCAGTAAGCTGCAGTCAGGGGGTTATAGCAATCAGCCCCAGCATTTT. It translates to CASSKLQSGGYSNQPQHF.

This chain joins TRBV7-9 and TRBJ1-2; no clear D gene. Germline lookup yields CDR1 SEHNR and CDR2 FQNEAQ (reference sequence). This CDR3 has 13 amino acids. V lost 3 bases, J lost 2 bases, and 7 bases lay in between. The CDR3 spells CASSFGGNYGYTF. DNA of the CDR3: TGTGCCAGCAGCTTCGGCGGAAACTATGGCTACACCTTC.

There are a few counts of this clone. The chain links TRBV27 to TRBJ2-7; D call uncertain. Trimming removed 0 bases at V and 4 bases at J, with 13 bases between. Per germline, CDR1 MNHEY and CDR2 SMNVEV (reference sequence). This CDR3 spans 15 amino acids. The CDR3 nucleotides are TGTGCCAGCAGTTTATCATCGGTGGTGCTGTACGAGCAGTACTTC. It is translated as CASSLSSVVLYEQYF.

Only one count was recorded for this clone. The V gene is TRBV6-6, the J gene TRBJ1-5; 7 bases fit TRBD1. The CDR3 has 17 amino acids. The V gene end was trimmed by 6 bases and the J gene end by 0 bases; junction bases not matched to a gene: 11. Looked up from germline, CDR1 is MNHNY and CDR2 is SVGAGI (reference sequence). CDR3 sequence: CASSRGQASYSNQPQHF. In DNA, the CDR3 is TGTGCCAGCAGCCGAGGACAGGCCTCTTATAGCAATCAGCCCCAGCATTTT.

The chain recombines TRBV9 with TRBJ1-4; D is uncertain. The germline gives CDR1 SGDLS, CDR2 YYNGEE. Trimming cost V 3 bases and J 3 bases, with 6 bases left between them. There are 13 residues in the CDR3. The CDR3 loop is CASSGAANEKLFF. The CDR3, as DNA: TGTGCCAGCAGCGGCGCGGCTAATGAAAAACTGTTTTTT.

The V gene is TRBV2, the J gene TRBJ1-1; no firm D call. V dropped 6 bases and J dropped 7 bases, with 9 bases sitting between them. Germline CDR1 is SNHLY and CDR2 is FYNNEI. The CDR3 covers 11 residues. The CDR3 region is CASRGKFEAFF. The CDR3 DNA reads TGTGCCAGCAGAGGGAAATTTGAAGCTTTCTTT.

The rearrangement uses TRBV2 and TRBJ2-7; TRBD2 agrees at 8 bases. The CDR3 is 14 amino acids. The V segment lost 6 bases and the J segment 4 bases; nucleotides outside the gene matches: 8. Looked up from germline, CDR1 is SNHLY and CDR2 is FYNNEI. The CDR3 spells CASRRERESYEQYF. The CDR3 nucleotides are TGTGCCAGCAGGAGGGAGCGGGAGAGTTACGAGCAGTACTTC.

V gene TRBV28 combines with J gene TRBJ1-2; 8 bases match TRBD1. J lost 4 bases, V lost 3 bases, and 7 bases had no gene match. This CDR3 contains 15 residues. Germline V gene data show CDR1 as MDHEN and CDR2 as SYDVKM. The CDR3 nucleotides are TGTGCCAGCAGTTTCTCAGGGGGCAGGGGCTATGGCTACACCTTC. This translates into CASSFSGGRGYGYTF.